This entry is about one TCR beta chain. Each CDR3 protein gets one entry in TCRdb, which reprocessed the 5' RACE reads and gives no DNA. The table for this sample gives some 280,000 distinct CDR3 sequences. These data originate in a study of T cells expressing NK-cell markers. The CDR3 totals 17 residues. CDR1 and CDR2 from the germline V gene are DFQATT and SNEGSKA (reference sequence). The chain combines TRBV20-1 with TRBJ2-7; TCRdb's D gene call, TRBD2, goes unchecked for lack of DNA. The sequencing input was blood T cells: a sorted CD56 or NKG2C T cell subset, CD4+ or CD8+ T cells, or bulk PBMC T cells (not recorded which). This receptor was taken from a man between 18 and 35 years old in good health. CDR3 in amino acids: CSARDSWTSGNAYEQYF.